This T cell receptor beta chain comes out of a study of blood T cells in healthy people across ages. A second about 6 to 12 cycle PCR used barcoded and J-beta primers. With 12 random nucleotides, a template-switch adaptor tagged each individual cDNA molecule. In TCRdb, the 5' RACE reads were re-called with MiXCR into one record per CDR3 protein. The sample lists roughly 800,000 distinct CDR3 sequences; about 48% were seen once. Total RNA amounts of at least 5 micrograms were extracted per sample. J was trimmed by 4 bases and V by 6 bases; bases with no gene match: 8. The CDR3 covers 16 residues. Germline V CDR1 and CDR2: MNHEY, SVGEGT.

The receptor comes from a man aged 80 or over in good health. The sample taken for sequencing was blood. V is TRBV6-2 or TRBV6-3 and J is TRBJ2-3, with 12 bases matching TRBD2. CDR3 sequence reads: CASRSTLAGGADTQYF. The CDR3 DNA follows: TGTGCCAGCAGATCAACTCTAGCGGGAGGGGCAGATACGCAGTATTTT.